One sample yielded the 28 T cell receptor beta chains listed below, sequenced in a study of early T cells in non-severe SARS-CoV-2 infection. TCRdb redid the calling of the 5' RACE reads with MiXCR, one entry per CDR3 protein. The sample has 98,000 or so distinct CDR3 sequences, about 10% seen once; the top ten hold around 5%. Sequencing was done on a sample of whole blood. All receptors derive from an adult who was a healthcare worker with PCR-confirmed SARS-CoV-2 infection or an uninfected control (not recorded which).

The rearrangement uses TRBV7-3 and TRBJ1-6, with D uncertain. CDR3 size: 13 residues. The V and J ends lost 4 bases and 7 bases respectively, with 8 bases between them. Germline lookup yields CDR1 SGHTA and CDR2 FQGTGA. CDR3 nucleotides: TGTGCCAGCAGCTCGGATGCGAATTCACCCCTCCACTTT. This translates into CASSSDANSPLHF.

Ten or more counts support this clonotype. This chain links TRBV7-2 with TRBJ1-1, with D perhaps matching TRBD1 (5 bases). Trimming took off 5 bases at V and 4 bases at J, with 20 bases between the two ends. The CDR3 extends over 16 amino acids. CDR1 is SGHTA, CDR2 FQGNSA, per germline. DNA of the CDR3: TGTGCCAGCAGCGCCCGGCCCCCGGGGGATGGCACTGAAGCTTTCTTT. Translated, it gives CASSARPPGDGTEAFF.

In its sample, this clonotype was seen many times. The rearrangement uses TRBV6-1 and TRBJ2-3, with D unclear. CDR1 is MNHNS and CDR2 is SASEGT in the germline V gene. CDR3 size: 15 residues. Trimming stripped 4 bases from V and 1 base from J, with 12 bases between. CDR3 in amino acids: CASSAGNARTDTQYF. CDR3 sequence (DNA): TGTGCCAGCAGTGCTGGGAACGCACGCACAGATACGCAGTATTTT.

This clonotype appeared many times. This chain connects TRBV6-1 to TRBJ2-5; 10 bases map to TRBD1. The germline V gene has CDR1 MNHNS and CDR2 SASEGT. V trimming: 6 bases; J trimming: 5 bases; junction bases outside the gene matches: 9. The CDR3 has 15 amino acids. The CDR3 DNA follows: TGTGCCAGCAGGGGGGACAGGGGCCGGAAGGAGACCCAGTACTTC. Its translation is CASRGDRGRKETQYF.

This clonotype was counted between two and nine times. This chain joins TRBV4-1 and TRBJ2-5; TRBD1 might be the D (5 bases). The length of the CDR3 is 14 residues. In germline, CDR1 is MGHRA, CDR2 YSYEKL. The V end lost 2 bases, the J end lost 4 bases, and 11 bases lay between the germline ends. CDR3 sequence reads: CASSQPPGIETQYF. CDR3 DNA sequence: TGCGCCAGCAGCCAACCCCCAGGGATAGAGACCCAGTACTTC.

The chain employs TRBV19 and TRBJ1-5; possibly TRBD1 for D (6 bases). Trimming removed 6 bases at V and 7 bases at J, with 13 bases between. Germline V CDR1 and CDR2: LNHDA, SQIVND (reference sequence). The CDR3 spans 13 residues. CDR3 in DNA: TGTGCCAGTAGAATGGAGGGGGACCAGCCCCAGCATTTT. Its translation is CASRMEGDQPQHF.

This chain connects TRBV3-1 to TRBJ2-3, with TRBD2 as a possible D gene (5 bases). Looked up from germline, CDR1 is LGHDT and CDR2 is YNNKEL (reference sequence). This CDR3 contains 16 residues. The V and J ends lost 2 bases and 1 base respectively, with 13 bases between them. The CDR3 region is CASSQILGYRTDTQYF. The CDR3 nucleotides read TGTGCCAGCAGCCAAATACTAGGTTACCGCACAGATACGCAGTATTTT.

J is TRBJ2-6 and V is TRBV5-1; D gene unclear. The CDR3 is made up of 14 amino acids. The germline gives CDR1 SGHRS, CDR2 YFSETQ. Trimming pared 4 bases from V and 4 bases from J, leaving 9 bases between. CDR3 sequence (DNA): TGCGCCAGCAGCCCACGGACCGGGGCCAACGTCCTGACTTTC. The encoded protein is CASSPRTGANVLTF.

The CDR3 nucleotides read TGCAGTGCTTTGGGACAGGGGAATGGCTACACCTTC. Encoded protein: CSALGQGNGYTF. V is TRBV20-1 and J is TRBJ1-2; 10 bases match TRBD1. V shed 5 bases and J 6 bases; nucleotides not matched to a gene: 3. The CDR3 is 12 amino acids. From germline, CDR1 is DFQATT and CDR2 SNEGSKA (reference sequence).

V usage is TRBV9 and J usage is TRBJ1-6; D ambiguous. Germline-derived CDR1 and CDR2 are SGDLS and YYNGEE. This CDR3 is built from 13 residues. The V and J ends lost 0 bases and 8 bases respectively, with 6 bases between them. This chain's CDR3 is CASSVGAYSPLHF. The CDR3 DNA reads as TGTGCCAGCAGCGTAGGGGCATATTCACCCCTCCACTTT.

In this sample, this clonotype turned up many times. V and J are TRBV12-3 or TRBV12-4 and TRBJ1-5; TRBD1 is a possible D gene (6 bases). V gave up 6 bases and J gave up 0 bases, with 12 bases separating them. This CDR3 has 15 residues. The CDR3 DNA is TGTGCCAGCAGAGGAGGGGGATATAGCAATCAGCCCCAGCATTTT. Translating it yields CASRGGGYSNQPQHF.

The rearrangement uses TRBV29-1 and TRBJ1-1; weak D call: TRBD1 (6 bases). The CDR3 contains 13 residues. V was trimmed by 3 bases and J by 8 bases, leaving 16 bases between them. The germline V gene encodes CDR1 SQVTM and CDR2 ANQGSEA. The CDR3 is CSVDRSAGQEAFF. For the CDR3, the DNA is TGCAGCGTTGATCGGAGTGCGGGACAAGAAGCTTTCTTT.

The chain employs TRBV11-2 and TRBJ2-1; TRBD1 agrees at 9 bases. The V gene end was trimmed by 4 bases and the J gene end by 10 bases; junction bases not matched to a gene: 5. The CDR3 covers 13 residues. CDR1 is SGHAT and CDR2 is FQNNGV in the germline V gene. DNA of the CDR3: TGTGCCAGCAGCTATACAGGGGGCTGGGAGCAGTTCTTC. Amino acids: CASSYTGGWEQFF.

The J gene is TRBJ2-1, the V gene TRBV5-1; D might be TRBD1 (5 bases). V gave up 2 bases and J gave up 0 bases, with 9 bases separating them. Germline V gives CDR1 SGHRS, CDR2 YFSETQ. The CDR3 is 15 amino acids. For the CDR3, the DNA is TGCGCCAGCAGCTTCTCCCAGGGCTCCTACAATGAGCAGTTCTTC. It encodes CASSFSQGSYNEQFF.

This chain uses TRBV5-5 with TRBJ2-1; the match to TRBD1 covers 10 bases. The germline CDR1 and CDR2 sequences are SGHKS and YYEKEE (reference sequence). V shed 4 bases, J shed 4 bases, and the junction held 5 bases outside the gene matches. The CDR3 has 15 residues. The CDR3 is CASSLDRGRYNEQFF. The CDR3 DNA follows: TGTGCCAGCAGCCTAGACAGGGGGCGGTACAATGAGCAGTTCTTC. Based on the CDR3 plus reference TRBV5-5 and TRBJ2-1, the full variable domain is DAGVTQSPTHLIKTRGQQVTLRCSPISGHKSVSWYQQVLGQGPQFIFQYYEKEERGRGNFPDRFSARQFPNYSSELNVNALLLGDSALYLCASSLDRGRYNEQFFGPGTRLTVL.

The chain has TRBV7-3 and TRBJ2-3; 14 nucleotides match TRBD2. Germline V gives CDR1 SGHTA, CDR2 FQGTGA. V lost 4 bases to trimming and J lost 3 bases; unmatched junction nucleotides: 9. The CDR3 has 18 residues. CDR3 amino acids: CASSSRPGLAGETDTQYF. CDR3 bases: TGTGCCAGCAGCTCCCGACCGGGACTAGCGGGGGAAACAGATACGCAGTATTTT.

In its sample, this clonotype was seen many times. This rearrangement joins TRBV18 to TRBJ1-1; D call uncertain. In germline, CDR1 is KGHSH, CDR2 LQKENI. This CDR3 contains 15 residues. V was shortened by 4 bases and J by 2 bases, with 14 bases between the two germline ends. The CDR3 protein is CASSLPPRSNTEAFF. In DNA, the CDR3 is TGTGCCAGCTCACTTCCGCCAAGGAGTAACACTGAAGCTTTCTTT.

The chain combines TRBV13 with TRBJ2-7, with D hard to call. The CDR3 sequence is 15 residues long. Trimming removed 0 bases at V and 2 bases at J, with 11 bases between. Germline CDR1 reads PRHDT; CDR2 reads FYEKMQ (reference sequence). The CDR3 region is CASSLGQASPYEQYF. The CDR3 region has the DNA TGTGCCAGCAGCTTAGGTCAGGCAAGTCCCTACGAGCAGTACTTC.

In its sample, this clonotype was seen many times. The rearrangement uses TRBV12-3 or TRBV12-4 and TRBJ1-5, with 7 bases fitting TRBD1. CDR3 size: 15 residues. V lost 5 bases to trimming and J lost 4 bases; unmatched junction nucleotides: 8. The CDR3 is CASSTPDRVNQPQHF. DNA of the CDR3: TGTGCCAGCAGTACACCCGACAGGGTTAATCAGCCCCAGCATTTT.

The genes are TRBV19 and TRBJ1-2, with 7 bases lining up with TRBD1. Germline CDR1 reads LNHDA; CDR2 reads SQIVND (reference sequence). J was trimmed by 5 bases and V by 0 bases; bases with no gene match: 3. This CDR3 region has 14 residues. The CDR3 coding sequence is TGTGCCAGTAGTATAGACCCGACAGGGTATGGCTACACCTTC. Translating gives CASSIDPTGYGYTF.

Many counts were recorded for this clonotype. The rearrangement joins TRBV19 to TRBJ2-1; D may be TRBD1 or TRBD2 (5 bases each). The germline V gene has CDR1 LNHDA and CDR2 SQIVND (reference sequence). The germline V and J ends were trimmed by 5 bases and 2 bases, with 16 bases remaining between them. The CDR3 loop spans 16 amino acids. CDR3: CASSDFREIPYNEQFF. In DNA form, the CDR3 reads TGTGCCAGTAGTGATTTCAGGGAGATCCCCTACAATGAGCAGTTCTTC.

This clonotype was found many times. The CDR3 loop is CATSDLKGGRDSYNEQFF. Written as DNA, the CDR3 is TGTGCCACCAGTGATTTGAAGGGTGGGCGGGACTCCTACAATGAGCAGTTCTTC. This chain uses TRBV24-1 with TRBJ2-1; tentative D call: TRBD2 (6 bases). V lost 0 bases, J lost 0 bases, and 14 bases lay in between. From germline, CDR1 is KGHDR and CDR2 SFDVKD. This CDR3 has 18 amino acids.

This clonotype was recorded at least ten times. J is TRBJ2-5 and V is TRBV2, with 7 bases identical to TRBD2. J gave up 6 bases and V 0 bases, and 4 bases lay outside the gene matches. The CDR3 covers 14 residues. Germline assignment: CDR1 SNHLY and CDR2 FYNNEI. CDR3 loop: CASSEAGGYQTQYF. The CDR3 nucleotides are TGTGCCAGCAGTGAAGCGGGGGGGTATCAGACCCAGTACTTC.

This clonotype appeared many times. The V and J genes are TRBV6-4 and TRBJ2-3; D is unclear. With 5 bases removed from V and 2 bases from J, the gap between germline ends came to 14 bases. This CDR3 comprises 15 residues. Germline CDR1 is MRHNA and CDR2 is SNTAGT. CDR3 loop: CASSPDLTNTDTQYF. CDR3 bases: TGTGCCAGCAGTCCCGACTTGACCAACACAGATACGCAGTATTTT.

The chain links TRBV7-6 to TRBJ2-1; D gene uncertain. CDR1 and CDR2 from the germline V gene are SGHVS and FNYEAQ. Trimming removed 0 bases at V and 0 bases at J, with 3 bases between. The CDR3 extends over 14 amino acids. CDR3 DNA: TGTGCCAGCAGCTTAGCAAACTCCTACAATGAGCAGTTCTTC. It is translated as CASSLANSYNEQFF.

This sequence joins TRBV5-1 and TRBJ1-1; D may be TRBD1 (6 bases). Trimming took off 2 bases at V and 8 bases at J, with 13 bases between the two ends. CDR1 and CDR2 from the germline V gene are SGHRS and YFSETQ. This CDR3 is 13 amino acids long. The CDR3 region is CASSFRQVGEAFF. DNA of the CDR3: TGCGCCAGCAGCTTCCGACAGGTCGGCGAAGCTTTCTTT.

This clonotype appeared a few times. The chain is built from TRBV28 and TRBJ1-4; D unclear. Germline V CDR1 and CDR2: MDHEN, SYDVKM. The CDR3 contains 13 residues. V was clipped by 2 bases and J by 5 bases, with 6 bases between them. CDR3 in amino acids: CASSLAGNEKLFF. CDR3 sequence (DNA): TGTGCCAGCAGTTTAGCGGGGAATGAAAAACTGTTTTTT.

The rearrangement joins TRBV7-6 to TRBJ2-7, with D unclear. The CDR3 consists of 17 residues. Germline lookup yields CDR1 SGHVS and CDR2 FNYEAQ. V was pared by 0 bases and J by 2 bases, with 17 bases between. The DNA for the CDR3 is TGTGCCAGCAGCTTAGCGCTTTCAAGGCGAGGTGCCTACGAGCAGTACTTC. This encodes CASSLALSRRGAYEQYF.